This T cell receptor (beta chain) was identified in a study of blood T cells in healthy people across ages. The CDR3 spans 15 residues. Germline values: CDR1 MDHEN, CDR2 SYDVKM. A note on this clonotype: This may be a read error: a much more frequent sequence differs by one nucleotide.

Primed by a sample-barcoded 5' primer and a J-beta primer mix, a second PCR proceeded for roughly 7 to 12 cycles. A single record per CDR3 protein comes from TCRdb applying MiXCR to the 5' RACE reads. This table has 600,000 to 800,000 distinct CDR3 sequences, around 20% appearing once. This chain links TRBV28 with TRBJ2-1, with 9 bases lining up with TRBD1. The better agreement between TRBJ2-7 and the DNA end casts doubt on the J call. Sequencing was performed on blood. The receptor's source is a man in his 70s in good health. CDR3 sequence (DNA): TGTGCCGGCAGTTTACTGGGACAGGGTTCCTACGAGCAGTACTTC. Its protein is CAGSLLGQGSYEQYF.